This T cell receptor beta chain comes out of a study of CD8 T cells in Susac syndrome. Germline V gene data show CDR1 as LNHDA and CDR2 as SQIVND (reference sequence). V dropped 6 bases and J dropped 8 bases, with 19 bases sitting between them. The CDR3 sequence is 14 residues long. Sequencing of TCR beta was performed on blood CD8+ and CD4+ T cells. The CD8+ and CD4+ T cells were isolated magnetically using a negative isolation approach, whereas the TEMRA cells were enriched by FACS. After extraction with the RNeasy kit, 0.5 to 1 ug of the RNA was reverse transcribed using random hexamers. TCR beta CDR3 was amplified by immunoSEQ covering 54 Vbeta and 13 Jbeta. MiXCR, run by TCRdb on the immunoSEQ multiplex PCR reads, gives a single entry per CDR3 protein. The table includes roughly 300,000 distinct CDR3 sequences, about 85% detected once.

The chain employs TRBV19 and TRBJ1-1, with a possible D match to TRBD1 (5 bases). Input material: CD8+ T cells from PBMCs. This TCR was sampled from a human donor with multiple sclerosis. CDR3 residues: CASSSGTAIREAFF. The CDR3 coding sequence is TGTGCCAGTAGCTCCGGGACGGCCATCCGGGAAGCTTTCTTT.